This T cell receptor beta chain was obtained from a study of human T cells and chemical hapten exposure. The study, taken as a whole, reports: No shift was seen in TCRs above 1 in 1000 frequency with DPC sensitization.

With V trimmed by 5 bases and J by 5 bases, 3 bases remained unmatched. The length of the CDR3 is 12 residues. The germline CDR1 and CDR2 sequences are SGHVS and FQNEAQ. Per the original methods: The number of TCRs in each sample had a median of about 96,000 and spanned roughly 23,224 to 750,000. TCRdb re-called the RACE reads with MiXCR, one entry per CDR3 protein. It is TCRdb's table, rather than the study itself, that gives the V and J calls and clone size. The sample yields about 31,000 distinct CDR3 sequences, approximately 7.4% seen once. This clonotype came up a few times. Its antigen remains unknown. Time point described: healthy volunteer bleed at 2 weeks. Unfractionated whole blood yielded total RNA.

Sample: whole blood. The receptor's source is a human donor in good health. Some clones in this sample may be carry-over from other donors' samples. V usage is TRBV7-8 and J usage is TRBJ2-7; 7 bases fit TRBD1. DNA of the CDR3: TGTGCCAGCAGCCTAGACAGGGACGAGCAGTACTTC. This encodes CASSLDRDEQYF.